This T cell receptor beta chain came from a study of response to subunit inactivated influenza vaccine. The CDR3 consists of 14 residues. Trimming removed 2 bases from V and 3 bases from J; junction bases left unmatched: 5. Germline V gives CDR1 SGHRS, CDR2 YFSETQ. This clonotype occurred a few times. Each CDR3 protein gets one entry after TCRdb re-called the RT-PCR reads with MiXCR. The sample has fewer than 800,000 distinct CDR3 sequences; 15% to 17% are singletons. The rearrangement joins TRBV5-1 to TRBJ2-7, with TRBD1 matching over 7 bases. This TCR derives from a man aged 45-65 years who received an inactivated influenza vaccine. Material: PBMCs from blood, obtained roughly 12 days after vaccination. Here the CDR3 DNA reads TGCGCCAGCAGCTTCGACAGGGCCAACTACGAGCAGTACTTC. This sequence encodes CASSFDRANYEQYF.